This T cell receptor beta chain was sequenced during a study of T cells in localized non-small cell lung cancer. Profiling relied on immunoSEQ multiplex PCR, and the TCRdb table lists in-frame clones only, not all of them. Of around 12,000 clones listed, approximately 28% are singletons. The CDR3 runs 15 residues. The ends were cut back, 0 bases at V and 7 bases at J, with 13 bases in the middle. Germline CDR1 SGDLS, CDR2 YYNGEE. This receptor was obtained from a female donor at least 60 years old with stage I lung adenocarcinoma. The specimen was lung tumor tissue, collected before any cancer treatment. The chain employs TRBV9 and TRBJ2-2; D not resolved. The CDR3 region has the DNA TGTGCCAGCAGCGTAGTCGGCAGAAACCGCGGGGAGCTGTTTTTT. Residues: CASSVVGRNRGELFF.